The 5 T cell receptor beta chains reported below all come from one sample, sequenced in a study of blood T cell repertoires in COVID-19. The repertoire was sequenced with immunoSEQ multiplex PCR; TCRdb's copy has only in-frame clones and lacks some. Among some 70,000 clones listed, 80% were seen once. The source material was peripheral blood. The receptors derive from a human donor in a cohort sampled during active COVID-19.

This rearrangement joins TRBV14 to TRBJ1-1; D remains unclear. CDR3 length: 12 residues. Germline V gene data show CDR1 as SGHDN and CDR2 as FVKESK. Trimming removed 1 base from V and 11 bases from J, with 11 bases in between. The CDR3 coding sequence is TGTGCCAGCAGCCAAGGAGGAGGGAAGGCTTTCTTT. Residues: CASSQGGGKAFF.

The chain carries TRBV27 and TRBJ2-2; 16 bases agree with TRBD2. The germline V gene has CDR1 MNHEY and CDR2 SMNVEV (reference sequence). The CDR3 loop spans 17 amino acids. After removal of 5 bases from V and 6 bases from J, the junction contained 6 bases not matched to a gene. CDR3 sequence reads: CASSPGLAGGRAGELFF. DNA of the CDR3: TGTGCCAGCAGTCCGGGACTAGCGGGAGGGCGCGCCGGGGAGCTGTTTTTT.

This sequence joins TRBV15 and TRBJ1-1, with D possibly being TRBD1 (5 bases). Trimming took 0 bases from V and 5 from J, leaving 13 bases between them. This CDR3 is built from 15 residues. Germline CDR1 and CDR2: LNHNV and YYDKDF (reference sequence). The CDR3 DNA reads as TGTGCCACCAGCAGAGATGGCAGGGTGGGGACTGAAGCTTTCTTT. It translates to CATSRDGRVGTEAFF.

The V and J genes are TRBV2 and TRBJ1-1, with D possibly matching TRBD1 (5 bases). V was clipped by 4 bases and J by 4 bases, with 13 bases between them. Germline V lookup: CDR1 SNHLY, CDR2 FYNNEI. The CDR3 consists of 14 residues. The DNA for the CDR3 is TGTGCCAGCAGTGTAAATGCCGGGGGCACTGAAGCTTTCTTT. Translation gives CASSVNAGGTEAFF.

The CDR3 sequence: CASSPLAGNSYEQYF. CDR3 DNA sequence: TGTGCCAGCAGCCCTCTAGCGGGGAACTCCTACGAGCAGTACTTC. J is TRBJ2-7 and V is TRBV14; 9 bases are shared with TRBD2. Per germline, CDR1 SGHDN and CDR2 FVKESK. V shed 4 bases and J 0 bases; nucleotides not matched to a gene: 4. There are 15 residues in the CDR3.